Listed below are T cell receptor beta chains from one sample, sequenced in a study of shared clonotypes between healthy human individuals. This table comes from immunoSEQ multiplex PCR, and its TCRdb copy is limited to in-frame clones, with some not included. The sample has around 1,900,000 clones, just under 95% seen once. Sample: naive CD8+ T cells from PBMCs. Every receptor here comes from a young man in good health. Some clones in this sample may be carry-over from other donors' samples. The CDR3 runs from the conserved cysteine through the conserved F or W. A D gene is named only where the DNA matches it firmly. Not every row has a clone size; where given, it reads once, few, many or a size class.

v_gene	j_gene	d_gene	abundance	CDR3nt	CDR3aa
TRBV29-1	TRBJ2-3	NA	NA	TGCAGCCTGTCGCAGGGTGAGTCGACAGATACGCAGTATTTT	CSLSQGESTDTQYF
TRBV13	TRBJ1-1	TRBD1	few	TGTGCCAGCAGAGACAGGGGGAACACTGAAGCTTTCTTT	CASRDRGNTEAFF
TRBV9	TRBJ1-1	NA	NA	TGTGCCAGCAGCGACCCTCAGGGGCTGAACACTGAAGCTTTCTTT	CASSDPQGLNTEAFF
TRBV9	TRBJ2-5	NA	NA	TGTGCCAGCACCCTAGGCGGCGGCCTTGGGACCCAGTACTTC	CASTLGGGLGTQYF
TRBV5-1	TRBJ2-3	NA	once	TGCGCCAGCAGCTTAAGGAGGACTGGCACAGATACGCAGTATTTT	CASSLRRTGTDTQYF
TRBV7-9	TRBJ2-3	NA	NA	TGTGCCAGCAGCTTAGGCACGGAGGCGGATACGCAGTATTTT	CASSLGTEADTQYF
TRBV6-5	TRBJ2-7	NA	NA	TGTGCCAGCAGTTATAGCGGCGCATACGAGCAGTACTTC	CASSYSGAYEQYF
TRBV27	TRBJ2-1	NA	NA	TGTGCCAGCATCGGCCGGAGCTCCTACAATGAGCAGTTCTTC	CASIGRSSYNEQFF
TRBV30	TRBJ2-7	NA	NA	TGTGCCTGGAGTGTAATTACGGAAGAGCAGTACTTC	CAWSVITEEQYF
TRBV7-9	TRBJ2-7	NA	NA	TGTGCCAGCAGCTTAGGAGTAGGGAAGGAGGGCGAGCAGTACTTC	CASSLGVGKEGEQYF
TRBV5-8	TRBJ2-3	TRBD1	NA	TGTGCCAGCAGCGCCGGGGACAGGCTCACAGATACGCAGTATTTT	CASSAGDRLTDTQYF
TRBV7-9	TRBJ2-6	NA	once	TGTGCCAGCAGCGGGGGACACCTTAACTCTGGGGCCAACGTCCTGACTTTC	CASSGGHLNSGANVLTF
TRBV5-4	TRBJ1-2	NA	NA	TGTGCCAGCAGCTTGGACCATGGGACGTCGCTCTATGGCTACACCTTC	CASSLDHGTSLYGYTF
TRBV4-2	TRBJ2-2	NA	NA	TGTGCCAGCAGCCAAGATGAGGGGTCGAACACCGGGGAGCTGTTTTTT	CASSQDEGSNTGELFF
TRBV6-1	TRBJ1-2	TRBD1	NA	TGTGCCAGCAACCTTGGGACAGGGGGTCCTGGCTACACCTTC	CASNLGTGGPGYTF
TRBV9	TRBJ2-7	TRBD1	NA	TGTGCCAGCAGCGCTCTCGAGGTGACAGGGTTCTACGAGCAGTACTTC	CASSALEVTGFYEQYF
TRBV27	TRBJ2-7	TRBD1	NA	TGTGCCAGCAGTTTATCACGGCAGGGGGCGAGGGGTTCCTACGAGCAGTACTTC	CASSLSRQGARGSYEQYF
TRBV27	TRBJ2-6	NA	NA	TGTGCCAGCAGTCTACGAGGGGGTGGGGCCAACGTCCTGACTTTC	CASSLRGGGANVLTF
TRBV27	TRBJ1-1	NA	few	TGTGCCAGCAGTTTAAGACAGAGGAGCACTGAAGCTTTCTTT	CASSLRQRSTEAFF
TRBV12-5	TRBJ2-1	NA	NA	TGTGCTAGTGGTTGGGAAGGGTCCTACAATGAGCAGTTCTTC	CASGWEGSYNEQFF
TRBV4-3	TRBJ2-1	TRBD2	NA	TGCGCCAGCAGCCAAGGACCGGGACTAGCGGAAGATAGCTCCTACAATGAGCAGTTCTTC	CASSQGPGLAEDSSYNEQFF
TRBV27	TRBJ2-1	TRBD2	NA	TGTGCCAGCAGCTCCCTAGCGGGAGAGTACTACAATGAGCAGTTCTTC	CASSSLAGEYYNEQFF
TRBV7-3	TRBJ2-4	NA	once	TGTGCCAGCAGCTTAACAGCTTCTAGATCCAAAAACATTCAGTACTTC	CASSLTASRSKNIQYF
TRBV5-6	TRBJ1-3	NA	NA	TGTGCCAGCAGCGTACAGGGAAACACCATATATTTT	CASSVQGNTIYF
TRBV2	TRBJ2-7	NA	NA	TGTGCCAGCATATTTCTGATATCCTACGAGCAGTACTTC	CASIFLISYEQYF
TRBV5-5	TRBJ2-7	NA	once	TGTGCCAGCCGGGACCGAAAATCCTACGAGCAGTACTTC	CASRDRKSYEQYF
TRBV6-1	TRBJ2-6	TRBD1	NA	TGTGCCAGCAGTGATCGCCTGGACAGGGGCCCCTCTGGGGCCAACGTCCTGACTTTC	CASSDRLDRGPSGANVLTF
TRBV4-1	TRBJ1-2	NA	NA	TGCGCCAGCAGCCAGGTCGGCGCAGAGCCGGGCTACACCTTC	CASSQVGAEPGYTF
TRBV11-2	TRBJ2-3	NA	NA	TGTGCCAGCAGCTTAGTATTAGCGGCTAGCACAGATACGCAGTATTTT	CASSLVLAASTDTQYF
TRBV7-8	TRBJ2-1	NA	once	TGTGCCAGCAAAGCGGGCCGGAGCTCCTACAATGAGCAGTTCTTC	CASKAGRSSYNEQFF
TRBV7-8	TRBJ1-5	TRBD1	once	TGTGCCAGCAGCCGGAACCGGACAGGGCGATCTCAGCCCCAGCATTTT	CASSRNRTGRSQPQHF
TRBV5-1	TRBJ2-7	TRBD2	NA	TGCGCCAGCAGCGACCTTGGCCGCGGGAGCTACGAGCAGTACTTC	CASSDLGRGSYEQYF
TRBV28	TRBJ1-1	NA	NA	TGTGCCAGCAGCCGGCGTACAAGGCCCACTGAAGCTTTCTTT	CASSRRTRPTEAFF
TRBV7-9	TRBJ2-5	NA	NA	TGTGCCAGCAGCTTAGTTGTGGGGGACTGGCAAGAGACCCAGTACTTC	CASSLVVGDWQETQYF
TRBV9	TRBJ2-1	TRBD2	NA	TGTGCCAGCAGCGTGACCGGGACTAGCGGGAGGTTCTACAATGAGCAGTTCTTC	CASSVTGTSGRFYNEQFF
TRBV27	TRBJ2-7	NA	NA	TGTGCCAGCAGGACAGCTGCCTACGAGCAGTACTTC	CASRTAAYEQYF
TRBV6-6	TRBJ2-1	NA	once	TGTGCCAGCAGTTACGCCCCGGGACGTGGCCCTCGGTTCTTC	CASSYAPGRGPRFF
TRBV6-5	TRBJ1-1	NA	NA	TGTGCCAGCAGTTACCGATACACGAACACTGAAGCTTTCTTT	CASSYRYTNTEAFF
TRBV7-9	TRBJ2-7	NA	NA	TGTGCCAGCAGCCCCGAGGCAACCTACGAGCAGTACTTC	CASSPEATYEQYF
TRBV9	TRBJ2-7	TRBD1	NA	TGTGCCAGCAGCACGGGACAGGGAGCCTACGAGCAGTACTTC	CASSTGQGAYEQYF
TRBV7-2	TRBJ1-2	NA	many	TGTGCCAGCAGCCCACTAGGGGGGTTCTATGGCTACACCTTC	CASSPLGGFYGYTF
TRBV15	TRBJ2-4	NA	NA	TGTGCCACCAGCAGAGATCGGGACTTAGCCAAAAACATTCAGTACTTC	CATSRDRDLAKNIQYF
TRBV5-6	TRBJ2-2	NA	NA	TGTGCCAGCAGCTTTTGGCAGGTCGCGAACACCGGGGAGCTGTTTTTT	CASSFWQVANTGELFF
TRBV28	TRBJ2-7	TRBD2	once	TGTGCCAGCAGTTCGGGACTAGCTGGAGGCTACGAGCAGTACTTC	CASSSGLAGGYEQYF